A single sample gave rise to the 30 T cell receptor beta chains below, sequenced in a study of T cell repertoires in ileal Crohn's disease. Sequencing used immunoSEQ multiplex PCR; TCRdb keeps in-frame clones, though not all of them. The sample consists of some 5,000 clones, about 80% of them appearing once. The sample consisted of ileal tissue. These receptors originate from an adult with Crohn's disease.

The V and J genes are TRBV4-3 and TRBJ2-1, with 7 bases fitting TRBD2. Germline CDR1 LGHNA, CDR2 YSLEER. V lost 1 base to trimming and J lost 4 bases; unmatched junction nucleotides: 7. The CDR3 extends over 16 amino acids. CDR3 bases: TGCGCCAGCAGCCAAGTTTCTAGCGGTGGGTACAATGAGCAGTTCTTC. It specifies CASSQVSSGGYNEQFF.

The chain is built from TRBV5-1 and TRBJ2-2; 8 bases match TRBD1. Germline CDR1 reads SGHRS; CDR2 reads YFSETQ. This CDR3 is built from 14 residues. V shed 6 bases and J 5 bases; nucleotides not matched to a gene: 6. CDR3 bases: TGCGCCAGCACAGGACAGGGTTTAACCGGGGAGCTGTTTTTT. It is translated as CASTGQGLTGELFF.

J is TRBJ1-5 and V is TRBV2; TRBD1 matches at 8 bases. Germline values: CDR1 SNHLY, CDR2 FYNNEI. The CDR3 runs to 14 residues. V shed 6 bases and J 1 base; nucleotides not matched to a gene: 2. In DNA, the CDR3 is TGTGCCAGCAGAGACAGGGGAAGCAATCAGCCCCAGCATTTT. As protein: CASRDRGSNQPQHF. The variable domain in full, with the rest retrieved from reference TRBV2 and TRBJ1-5, is EPEVTQTPSHQVTQMGQEVILRCVPISNHLYFYWYRQILGQKVEFLVSFYNNEISEKSEIFDDQFSVERPDGSNFTLKIRSTKLEDSAMYFCASRDRGSNQPQHFGDGTRLSIL.

This chain joins TRBV6-5 and TRBJ1-6, with TRBD1 matching over 8 bases. The CDR3 is 14 residues long. Germline V lookup: CDR1 MNHEY, CDR2 SVGAGI. Trimming removed 2 bases from V and 9 bases from J; junction bases left unmatched: 3. The CDR3 region has the DNA TGTGCCAGCAGTTACACAGACAGGGGTTCACCCCTCCACTTT. The encoded protein is CASSYTDRGSPLHF.

This sequence joins TRBV6-5 and TRBJ1-2; a weak D match, TRBD1 (6 bases). With 0 bases removed from V and 7 bases from J, the gap between germline ends came to 6 bases. The CDR3 extends over 12 amino acids. Germline values: CDR1 MNHEY, CDR2 SVGAGI. The CDR3 DNA reads as TGTGCCAGCAGTTACTCGACAGGTGGCTACACCTTC. Translating gives CASSYSTGGYTF.

The CDR3 sequence is CASSSRATYEQYF. The DNA for the CDR3 is TGTGCCAGCAGCTCGCGAGCCACCTACGAGCAGTACTTC. The J gene is TRBJ2-5, the V gene TRBV7-2, with D unresolved. The J call is uncertain, as TRBJ2-7 better fits the DNA end. There are 13 residues in the CDR3. Germline values: CDR1 SGHTA, CDR2 FQGNSA.

This clone showed up just a few times. The V gene is TRBV19, the J gene TRBJ1-6, with TRBD1 as a possible D gene (6 bases). The V end was cut by 2 bases, the J end by 7 bases, with 12 bases between. Germline CDR1 is LNHDA and CDR2 is SQIVND (reference sequence). The CDR3 has 15 amino acids. The CDR3 region has the DNA TGTGCCAGTAGTATACTGGCACAGGGAAATTCACCCCTCCACTTT. Its translation: CASSILAQGNSPLHF.

V is TRBV28 and J is TRBJ2-1, with TRBD2 identical over 10 bases. The length of the CDR3 is 16 residues. V lost 7 bases, J lost 5 bases, and 11 bases stayed unmatched. Germline V lookup: CDR1 MDHEN, CDR2 SYDVKM. Here the CDR3 reads CASIPPSGGPNNEQFF. CDR3 bases: TGTGCCAGCATCCCCCCTAGCGGGGGACCTAACAATGAGCAGTTCTTC.

The J gene is TRBJ2-5, the V gene TRBV4-1; 8 bases agree with TRBD2. The CDR3 totals 19 residues. Looked up from germline, CDR1 is MGHRA and CDR2 is YSYEKL. V lost 1 base to trimming and J lost 3 bases; unmatched junction nucleotides: 16. The DNA of the CDR3 is TGCGCCAGCAGCCAAGTCCGGCCGTCCTCTAGCGGGTCCGAAGAGACCCAGTACTTC. Protein product: CASSQVRPSSSGSEETQYF.

The chain combines TRBV7-2 with TRBJ2-1; possible D gene TRBD2, 5 bases. Germline-derived CDR1 and CDR2 are SGHTA and FQGNSA. The germline V and J ends were trimmed by 2 bases and 7 bases, with 12 bases remaining between them. This CDR3 region has 14 residues. DNA for the CDR3: TGTGCCAGCAGCTTATACGGGGTTGGGAATGAGCAGTTCTTC. Translating gives CASSLYGVGNEQFF.

This rearrangement joins TRBV5-8 to TRBJ1-2; no firm D call. Germline lookup yields CDR1 SGHTS and CDR2 YDEGEE. This CDR3 has 13 amino acids. The germline V and J ends were trimmed by 3 bases and 4 bases, with 10 bases remaining between them. The DNA for the CDR3 is TGTGCCAGCAGCTCCTCGAAGCTCTATGGCTACACCTTC. Protein: CASSSSKLYGYTF. The whole variable domain, filled in from reference TRBV5-8 and TRBJ1-2, reads EAGVTQSPTHLIKTRGQQATLRCSPISGHTSVYWYQQALGLGLQFLLWYDEGEERNRGNFPPRFSGRQFPNYSSELNVNALELEDSALYLCASSSSKLYGYTFGSGTRLTVV.

This clone was detected only once. V and J are TRBV5-4 and TRBJ2-3, with 9 bases aligning to TRBD2. The CDR3 loop spans 16 amino acids. V shed 3 bases and J 6 bases; nucleotides not matched to a gene: 11. Germline CDR1 is SGHNT and CDR2 is YYREEE (reference sequence). The CDR3 DNA is TGTGCCAGCAGCTCGCGACCCGGGACTAGCATTGATACGCAGTATTTT. Amino acid sequence: CASSSRPGTSIDTQYF. The full variable domain, completed using reference TRBV5-4 and TRBJ2-3, is ETGVTQSPTHLIKTRGQQVTLRCSSQSGHNTVSWYQQALGQGPQFIFQYYREEENGRGNFPPRFSGLQFPNYSSELNVNALELDDSALYLCASSSRPGTSIDTQYFGPGTRLTVL.

The chain links TRBV12-5 to TRBJ2-2; tentative D call: TRBD1 (5 bases). CDR1 and CDR2 from the germline V gene are LGHNT and FRNRAP. The CDR3 contains 15 residues. The V end lost 8 bases, the J end lost 7 bases, and 20 bases lay between the germline ends. CDR3 sequence reads: CASSRATQGIGELFF. DNA for the CDR3: TGTGCTAGTAGTCGGGCAACCCAGGGCATCGGGGAGCTGTTTTTT.

This clone was seen more than once but under ten times. The chain combines TRBV25-1 with TRBJ2-7; possibly TRBD2 for D (5 bases). Germline V lookup: CDR1 MGHDK, CDR2 SYGVNS. V lost 0 bases and J 0 bases, leaving 6 bases between the germline ends. The CDR3 spans 14 residues. CDR3 amino acids: CASSEYGSSYEQYF. DNA of the CDR3: TGTGCCAGCAGTGAATATGGGAGCTCCTACGAGCAGTACTTC.

This rearrangement joins TRBV7-2 to TRBJ1-4; 7 bases align to TRBD1. J was trimmed by 5 bases and V by 4 bases; bases with no gene match: 4. Germline V gene data show CDR1 as SGHTA and CDR2 as FQGNSA. The CDR3 is 14 amino acids. This CDR3 is CASSWDSTNEKLFF. The CDR3 DNA sequence: TGTGCCAGCAGCTGGGACAGTACAAATGAAAAACTGTTTTTT.

The rearrangement joins TRBV29-1 to TRBJ2-7; D possibly corresponds to TRBD2 (7 bases). CDR1 is SQVTM and CDR2 is ANQGSEA in the germline V gene. The CDR3 extends over 13 amino acids. Trimming removed 6 bases from V and 3 bases from J, with 15 bases in between. The CDR3 nucleotides are TGCAGCGTGCTGGGGGGGCAGGGCTACGAGCAGTACTTC. Its translation: CSVLGGQGYEQYF.

There are a few counts of this clone. The chain links TRBV5-8 to TRBJ2-7, with a possible D match to TRBD1 (6 bases). Germline V CDR1 and CDR2: SGHTS, YDEGEE. Trimming cost V 4 bases and J 5 bases, with 10 bases left between them. This CDR3 has 12 residues. This CDR3 is CASSHRDNEQYF. The CDR3 DNA reads TGTGCCAGCAGCCACCGGGACAACGAGCAGTACTTC.

The chain joins TRBV28 to TRBJ2-1; the match to TRBD2 covers 8 bases. The CDR3 runs 17 residues. Per the germline V gene, CDR1 is MDHEN and CDR2 is SYDVKM. Losses at the gene ends were 2 bases for V and 9 bases for J; bases not matched to a gene: 15. The CDR3 sequence is CASSLTRVGRDYTEQFF. The CDR3, as DNA: TGTGCCAGCAGTTTAACGAGGGTCGGGAGGGACTATACTGAGCAGTTCTTC.

The rearrangement uses TRBV29-1 and TRBJ2-4, with TRBD2 matching over 13 bases. The CDR3 sequence is 14 residues long. Trimming took 5 bases from V and 3 from J; bases not matched to a gene: 1. Looked up from germline, CDR1 is SQVTM and CDR2 is ANQGSEA. The CDR3 sequence is CSVRLAGGKNIQYF. In DNA form, the CDR3 reads TGCAGCGTTCGACTAGCGGGAGGCAAAAACATTCAGTACTTC.

Comments on this clone: Its ends do not fully match the called genes, so a read error is possible. The DNA for the CDR3 is TGTGCCGGCAGTTTATCCTCCCGGTATCTTTCCTACGAGCAGTACTTC. It translates to CAGSLSSRYLSYEQYF. The J gene is TRBJ2-7, the V gene TRBV27; the D is unclear. Germline V lookup: CDR1 MNHEY, CDR2 SMNVEV (reference sequence). CDR3 length: 16 residues.

This chain joins TRBV10-3 and TRBJ2-4, with a tentative D call TRBD1 (5 bases). This CDR3 has 14 residues. The V end was cut by 0 bases, the J end by 9 bases, with 12 bases between. Per the germline V gene, CDR1 is ENHRY and CDR2 is SYGVKD. The CDR3 sequence: CAISESAGLSIQYF. The DNA for the CDR3 is TGTGCCATCAGTGAGTCGGCAGGGTTGAGCATTCAGTACTTC.

The CDR3 nucleotides are TGTGCCACCAGCAGAGTATTTGGGCGGGATACCACAGATACGCAGTATTTT. It yields the protein CATSRVFGRDTTDTQYF. The chain carries TRBV15 and TRBJ2-3; tentative D call: TRBD2 (6 bases). CDR3 length: 17 amino acids. Germline V gives CDR1 LNHNV, CDR2 YYDKDF (reference sequence). Trimming cost V 1 base and J 2 bases, with 16 bases left between them.

The chain combines TRBV5-5 with TRBJ2-1; 9 nucleotides align to TRBD2. The germline V gene has CDR1 SGHKS and CDR2 YYEKEE (reference sequence). The CDR3 consists of 15 residues. V lost 0 bases, J lost 4 bases, and 2 bases stayed unmatched. The CDR3 DNA follows: TGTGCCAGCAGCTTGGGACTAGCGGATTACAATGAGCAGTTCTTC. Translated, it gives CASSLGLADYNEQFF.

The table lists this clone with a count of one. CDR3: CASSLFRTSAYNEQFF. The CDR3 DNA follows: TGTGCCAGCAGCTTGTTTCGGACTAGCGCCTACAATGAGCAGTTCTTC. The chain carries TRBV5-6 and TRBJ2-1; 9 nucleotides line up with TRBD2. In germline, CDR1 is SGHDT, CDR2 YYEEEE. The CDR3 contains 16 residues. The trim removed 1 base at V and 2 bases at J, leaving 4 bases unmatched.

This clone was seen a single time. The J gene is TRBJ2-1, the V gene TRBV7-3; the D gene is possibly TRBD2 (6 bases). The CDR3 runs to 13 residues. Germline CDR1 reads SGHTA; CDR2 reads FQGTGA. V was pared by 3 bases and J by 10 bases, with 13 bases between. DNA for the CDR3: TGTGCCAGCAGCTTGAGTGGGGACTTCGAGCAGTTCTTC. The encoded protein is CASSLSGDFEQFF.

This chain links TRBV6-1 with TRBJ1-4, with a tentative D call TRBD1 (5 bases). Trimming left V 4 bases short and J 8 bases short, with 17 bases between. Germline-derived CDR1 and CDR2 are MNHNS and SASEGT. This CDR3 contains 15 residues. CDR3 sequence: CASSGHRVQGEKLFF. CDR3 nucleotides: TGTGCCAGCAGTGGACACCGGGTCCAGGGCGAAAAACTGTTTTTT.

The chain has TRBV6-1 and TRBJ1-4, with TRBD1 matching over 7 bases. CDR3 size: 15 residues. The V and J ends lost 4 bases and 4 bases, in that order; junction bases with no gene match: 6. Looked up from germline, CDR1 is MNHNS and CDR2 is SASEGT. The CDR3 DNA sequence: TGTGCCAGCAGTGTACAGGGGTGGGTTAATGAAAAACTGTTTTTT. It is translated as CASSVQGWVNEKLFF.

The rearrangement links TRBV27 to TRBJ2-7; tentatively, D is TRBD2 (6 bases). This CDR3 contains 13 residues. V lost 3 bases and J 4 bases, leaving 10 bases between the germline ends. The germline CDR1 and CDR2 sequences are MNHEY and SMNVEV (reference sequence). CDR3 loop: CASSLGREYEQYF. The CDR3 DNA is TGTGCCAGCAGTTTGGGTCGGGAGTACGAGCAGTACTTC.

The chain recombines TRBV30 with TRBJ1-1, with D perhaps matching TRBD1 (5 bases). Trimming removed 4 bases at V and 1 base at J, with 16 bases between. There are 15 residues in the CDR3. Germline assignment: CDR1 GTSNPN and CDR2 SVGIG (reference sequence). The CDR3 sequence: CAWIQRAGPNTEAFF. In nucleotides, the CDR3 is TGTGCCTGGATCCAGCGGGCAGGGCCGAACACTGAAGCTTTCTTT.

This clone has only one observation. The chain employs TRBV27 and TRBJ1-1; unclear D gene. The germline CDR1 and CDR2 sequences are MNHEY and SMNVEV (reference sequence). This CDR3 contains 16 residues. V was cut by 3 bases and J by 4 bases, with 18 bases left in between. In nucleotides, the CDR3 is TGTGCCAGCAGTTTCCAAAGGTACGAGGGTAGCACTGAAGCTTTCTTT. As protein: CASSFQRYEGSTEAFF.